A selection of T cell receptor beta chains follows, all from one sample in a study of cytomegalovirus exposure and HLA in healthy donors. TCRdb keeps only in-frame clones here, not all; method: immunoSEQ multiplex PCR. This sample has over 150,000 clones; 84% occur once, and the top ten carry 13%. Sequencing was done on a sample of PBMCs. Receptors were obtained from a woman aged 30 to 39 in good health and CMV-seropositive. Each CDR3 is given with its conserved first and last residue. Each record gives: V gene, D gene, clone size, J gene, CDR3 protein, CDR3 DNA. A D gene is named only where the DNA matches it firmly. Not every row has a clone size; where given, it reads once, few, many or a size class.

v_gene: TRBV7-2; d_gene: TRBD2; abundance: .; j_gene: TRBJ2-1; CDR3aa: CASSPLRLAGEGEQFF; CDR3nt: TGTGCCAGCAGTCCCCTGAGACTAGCGGGAGAGGGTGAGCAGTTCTTC
v_gene: TRBV7-9; d_gene: TRBD1; abundance: few; j_gene: TRBJ2-7; CDR3aa: CASSLRGTGPYEQYF; CDR3nt: TGTGCCAGCAGCTTGCGTGGGACAGGCCCCTACGAGCAGTACTTC
v_gene: TRBV13; d_gene: TRBD2; abundance: .; j_gene: TRBJ2-7; CDR3aa: CASSPQGLAGGYEQYF; CDR3nt: TGTGCCAGCAGCCCCCAAGGACTAGCGGGAGGTTACGAGCAGTACTTC
v_gene: TRBV5-1; d_gene: TRBD1; abundance: .; j_gene: TRBJ2-5; CDR3aa: CASSSGTVEETQYF; CDR3nt: TGCGCCAGCAGCTCCGGGACAGTCGAAGAGACCCAGTACTTC
v_gene: TRBV29-1; d_gene: .; abundance: once; j_gene: TRBJ2-1; CDR3aa: CSVAHTSSYNEQFF; CDR3nt: TGCAGCGTTGCCCATACCAGCTCCTACAATGAGCAGTTCTTC
v_gene: TRBV5-5; d_gene: .; abundance: many; j_gene: TRBJ1-5; CDR3aa: CASSLAGTNSNQPQHF; CDR3nt: TGTGCCAGCAGCTTGGCTGGGACAAATAGCAATCAGCCCCAGCATTTT
v_gene: TRBV28; d_gene: .; abundance: .; j_gene: TRBJ1-3; CDR3aa: CASSLTRNTIYF; CDR3nt: TGTGCCAGCAGTCTTACTCGAAACACCATATATTTT
v_gene: TRBV29-1; d_gene: TRBD1; abundance: once; j_gene: TRBJ2-7; CDR3aa: CSVEGQESYEQYF; CDR3nt: TGCAGCGTTGAGGGACAGGAATCCTACGAGCAGTACTTC
v_gene: TRBV7-2; d_gene: TRBD2; abundance: .; j_gene: TRBJ2-1; CDR3aa: CASSYPTSGSYEQFF; CDR3nt: TGTGCCAGCAGTTACCCGACTAGCGGGAGCTATGAGCAGTTCTTC
v_gene: TRBV28; d_gene: TRBD1; abundance: .; j_gene: TRBJ1-2; CDR3aa: CASSKDRVLGYTF; CDR3nt: TGTGCCAGCAGCAAGGACAGGGTGTTGGGCTACACCTTC
v_gene: TRBV5-1; d_gene: .; abundance: medium-sized; j_gene: TRBJ2-7; CDR3aa: CASSSPEGRDFTYEQYF; CDR3nt: TGCGCCAGCAGCTCACCCGAAGGGCGGGACTTTACCTACGAGCAGTACTTC
v_gene: TRBV5-1; d_gene: TRBD2; abundance: once; j_gene: TRBJ2-1; CDR3aa: CASSVDLTSGKEQFF; CDR3nt: TGCGCCAGCAGCGTTGACCTAACTAGCGGGAAAGAGCAGTTCTTC
v_gene: TRBV14; d_gene: .; abundance: .; j_gene: TRBJ2-1; CDR3aa: CASSEPGHHYNEQFF; CDR3nt: TGTGCCAGCAGCGAACCGGGACACCACTACAATGAGCAGTTCTTC
v_gene: TRBV18; d_gene: .; abundance: .; j_gene: TRBJ2-1; CDR3aa: CASSSRESYNEQFF; CDR3nt: TGTGCCAGCTCTTCGCGGGAATCGTACAATGAGCAGTTCTTC
v_gene: TRBV28; d_gene: .; abundance: .; j_gene: TRBJ2-7; CDR3aa: CASSSRVPFYEQYF; CDR3nt: TGTGCCAGCAGTTCCAGGGTCCCTTTTTACGAGCAGTACTTC
v_gene: TRBV5-1; d_gene: TRBD2; abundance: .; j_gene: TRBJ2-7; CDR3aa: CASRETSGRIYEQYF; CDR3nt: TGCGCCAGCAGGGAGACTAGCGGGAGGATATACGAGCAGTACTTC
v_gene: TRBV5-1; d_gene: .; abundance: .; j_gene: TRBJ2-1; CDR3aa: CASSPQGVHNEQFF; CDR3nt: TGCGCCAGCAGCCCCCAAGGAGTCCACAATGAGCAGTTCTTC
v_gene: TRBV5-1; d_gene: TRBD1; abundance: .; j_gene: TRBJ2-7; CDR3aa: CASSGGTGDEQYF; CDR3nt: TGCGCCAGCAGCGGCGGGACAGGGGATGAGCAGTACTTC
v_gene: TRBV6-1; d_gene: .; abundance: few; j_gene: TRBJ1-5; CDR3aa: CASQRGNQPQHF; CDR3nt: TGTGCCAGCCAGCGGGGAAATCAGCCCCAGCATTTT
v_gene: TRBV5-1; d_gene: TRBD1; abundance: once; j_gene: TRBJ2-5; CDR3aa: CASSLGGQGQETQYF; CDR3nt: TGCGCCAGCAGCTTGGGGGGACAGGGCCAAGAGACCCAGTACTTC
v_gene: TRBV19; d_gene: TRBD1; abundance: .; j_gene: TRBJ1-1; CDR3aa: CASSLGTVAFF; CDR3nt: TGTGCCAGTAGTCTCGGGACAGTGGCTTTCTTT
v_gene: TRBV2; d_gene: TRBD2; abundance: once; j_gene: TRBJ2-5; CDR3aa: CASSGVTSGSGETQYF; CDR3nt: TGTGCCAGCAGTGGCGTGACTAGCGGGAGTGGAGAGACCCAGTACTTC
v_gene: TRBV18; d_gene: TRBD1; abundance: .; j_gene: TRBJ1-1; CDR3aa: CASSTGGSTEAFF; CDR3nt: TGTGCCAGCTCTACAGGGGGGAGTACTGAAGCTTTCTTT
v_gene: TRBV7-9; d_gene: .; abundance: few; j_gene: TRBJ1-5; CDR3aa: CASSPDGNQPQHF; CDR3nt: TGTGCCAGCAGCCCTGACGGGAATCAGCCCCAGCATTTT
v_gene: TRBV5-1; d_gene: .; abundance: .; j_gene: TRBJ1-1; CDR3aa: CASSLDQGWTEAFF; CDR3nt: TGCGCCAGCAGCTTGGACCAGGGTTGGACTGAAGCTTTCTTT
v_gene: TRBV5-6; d_gene: .; abundance: .; j_gene: TRBJ1-5; CDR3aa: CASSKETDSSNQPQHF; CDR3nt: TGTGCCAGCAGCAAAGAGACAGACTCTAGCAATCAGCCCCAGCATTTT
v_gene: TRBV9; d_gene: TRBD2; abundance: .; j_gene: TRBJ2-1; CDR3aa: CASSVGTSGRAVPNEQFF; CDR3nt: TGTGCCAGCAGCGTAGGTACTAGCGGGAGGGCCGTGCCCAATGAGCAGTTCTTC
v_gene: TRBV2; d_gene: TRBD2; abundance: .; j_gene: TRBJ2-5; CDR3aa: CASSEWTRETQYF; CDR3nt: TGTGCCAGCAGTGAATGGACTAGAGAGACCCAGTACTTC
v_gene: TRBV2; d_gene: .; abundance: .; j_gene: TRBJ1-5; CDR3aa: CASSAHQRDQPQHF; CDR3nt: TGTGCCAGCAGCGCACACCAGCGCGATCAGCCCCAGCATTTT
v_gene: TRBV19; d_gene: TRBD1; abundance: .; j_gene: TRBJ1-5; CDR3aa: CASSTPGQGIWSNQPQHF; CDR3nt: TGTGCCAGTAGTACCCCGGGACAGGGGATTTGGAGCAATCAGCCCCAGCATTTT
v_gene: TRBV7-8; d_gene: TRBD1; abundance: once; j_gene: TRBJ1-2; CDR3aa: CASSPETTGYTF; CDR3nt: TGTGCCAGCAGCCCCGAAACGACAGGGTACACCTTC
v_gene: TRBV4-2; d_gene: .; abundance: few; j_gene: TRBJ1-5; CDR3aa: CASSQEVHQPQHF; CDR3nt: TGTGCCAGCAGCCAGGAGGTCCATCAGCCCCAGCATTTT
v_gene: TRBV2; d_gene: TRBD1; abundance: once; j_gene: TRBJ2-1; CDR3aa: CASRRTGGSGNEQFF; CDR3nt: TGTGCCAGCAGACGAACAGGGGGCTCCGGAAATGAGCAGTTCTTC
v_gene: TRBV5-1; d_gene: .; abundance: .; j_gene: TRBJ2-7; CDR3aa: CASRALPGDVHEQYF; CDR3nt: TGCGCCAGCAGAGCACTGCCGGGGGATGTCCACGAGCAGTACTTC
v_gene: TRBV2; d_gene: .; abundance: .; j_gene: TRBJ1-5; CDR3aa: CASSVARSNQPQHF; CDR3nt: TGTGCCAGCAGTGTGGCAAGAAGCAATCAGCCCCAGCATTTT
v_gene: TRBV9; d_gene: .; abundance: once; j_gene: TRBJ1-2; CDR3aa: CASSVSGAVGYTF; CDR3nt: TGTGCCAGCAGCGTATCAGGGGCGGTTGGCTACACCTTC
v_gene: TRBV29-1; d_gene: TRBD2; abundance: .; j_gene: TRBJ2-1; CDR3aa: CSVDGGRAYNEQFF; CDR3nt: TGCAGCGTTGACGGCGGGAGGGCTTACAATGAGCAGTTCTTC
v_gene: TRBV28; d_gene: TRBD2; abundance: .; j_gene: TRBJ2-7; CDR3aa: CASSPEFGRAEKQYF; CDR3nt: TGTGCCAGCAGTCCTGAGTTCGGGAGGGCCGAAAAGCAGTACTTC
v_gene: TRBV6-1; d_gene: .; abundance: .; j_gene: TRBJ2-7; CDR3aa: CASSETASYEQYF; CDR3nt: TGTGCCAGCAGTGAAACAGCCTCCTACGAGCAGTACTTC
v_gene: TRBV28; d_gene: .; abundance: .; j_gene: TRBJ1-1; CDR3aa: CASRALGAGTEAFF; CDR3nt: TGTGCCAGCCGTGCGTTGGGGGCTGGCACTGAAGCTTTCTTT
v_gene: TRBV29-1; d_gene: .; abundance: .; j_gene: TRBJ1-2; CDR3aa: CSVEDRFYGYTF; CDR3nt: TGCAGCGTTGAAGACAGGTTCTATGGCTACACCTTC
v_gene: TRBV30; d_gene: .; abundance: few; j_gene: TRBJ1-2; CDR3aa: CAWSEDRNYGYTF; CDR3nt: TGTGCCTGGAGTGAGGACAGAAACTATGGCTACACCTTC
v_gene: TRBV7-2; d_gene: .; abundance: .; j_gene: TRBJ2-7; CDR3aa: CASSPVPPAVQYF; CDR3nt: TGTGCCAGCAGCCCAGTCCCGCCCGCGGTGCAGTACTTC
v_gene: TRBV27; d_gene: .; abundance: once; j_gene: TRBJ2-2; CDR3aa: CASSLRGAGELFF; CDR3nt: TGTGCCAGCAGTTTACGGGGTGCCGGGGAGCTGTTTTTT
v_gene: TRBV10-3; d_gene: TRBD2; abundance: .; j_gene: TRBJ2-7; CDR3aa: CAISESFSGYEQYF; CDR3nt: TGTGCCATCAGTGAGTCGTTTAGCGGGTACGAGCAGTACTTC
v_gene: TRBV13; d_gene: TRBD2; abundance: .; j_gene: TRBJ2-1; CDR3aa: CASSPGTSGTGNEQFF; CDR3nt: TGTGCCAGCAGCCCCGGGACTAGCGGGACTGGCAATGAGCAGTTCTTC
v_gene: TRBV27; d_gene: TRBD1; abundance: .; j_gene: TRBJ1-4; CDR3aa: CASSRRGLVTNEKLFF; CDR3nt: TGTGCCAGCAGCCGCAGGGGGCTTGTAACTAATGAAAAACTGTTTTTT
v_gene: TRBV5-1; d_gene: TRBD1; abundance: .; j_gene: TRBJ2-7; CDR3aa: CASSSRTGRSYEQYF; CDR3nt: TGCGCCAGCAGCTCTCGGACAGGGAGATCCTACGAGCAGTACTTC
v_gene: TRBV10-3; d_gene: .; abundance: .; j_gene: TRBJ2-1; CDR3aa: CAISVQGSYNEQFF; CDR3nt: TGTGCCATCAGTGTCCAGGGCTCCTACAATGAGCAGTTCTTC
v_gene: TRBV10-3; d_gene: TRBD1; abundance: .; j_gene: TRBJ1-2; CDR3aa: CAISEGQGEGYTF; CDR3nt: TGTGCCATCAGTGAGGGACAGGGAGAGGGCTACACCTTC
v_gene: TRBV7-9; d_gene: .; abundance: .; j_gene: TRBJ1-2; CDR3aa: CASSLAGRLGPWGYTF; CDR3nt: TGTGCCAGCAGCTTAGCTGGGAGGTTGGGCCCCTGGGGCTACACCTTC
v_gene: TRBV6-1; d_gene: .; abundance: once; j_gene: TRBJ2-2; CDR3aa: CASIGRRRDTGELFF; CDR3nt: TGTGCCAGCATAGGCCGTCGGAGGGACACCGGGGAGCTGTTTTTT
v_gene: TRBV5-5; d_gene: .; abundance: .; j_gene: TRBJ2-3; CDR3aa: CASSLDGSSTDTQYF; CDR3nt: TGTGCCAGCAGCTTGGACGGTAGTAGCACAGATACGCAGTATTTT
v_gene: TRBV27; d_gene: TRBD2; abundance: .; j_gene: TRBJ2-1; CDR3aa: CASSLSGTSSYNEQFF; CDR3nt: TGTGCCAGCAGTTTATCGGGGACTAGCTCCTACAATGAGCAGTTCTTC
v_gene: TRBV19; d_gene: .; abundance: few; j_gene: TRBJ1-5; CDR3aa: CASSIERGYQPQHF; CDR3nt: TGTGCCAGTAGTATAGAGCGGGGTTACCAGCCCCAGCATTTT